One and the same sample provided the 23 T cell receptor beta chains below, sequenced in a study of blood T cell repertoires in COVID-19. The protocol was immunoSEQ multiplex PCR, while the TCRdb copy is restricted to in-frame clones and leaves out a portion. The sample lists 400,000 to 450,000 clones, about 89% occurring once. The sample taken for sequencing was peripheral blood. The source of these receptors is a woman aged 40 to 50 with COVID-19, enrolled during active disease.

The chain couples TRBV4-3 to TRBJ1-6; D is unclear. The ends were cut back, 0 bases at V and 10 bases at J, with 19 bases in the middle. The CDR3 sequence is 17 residues long. The V gene's germline CDR1 is LGHNA and CDR2 YSLEER. For the CDR3, the DNA is TGCGCCAGCAGCCAAGATCTTAGCCAGCTCCTTAGGTCACCCCTCCACTTT. It codes for CASSQDLSQLLRSPLHF.

The J gene is TRBJ1-6, the V gene TRBV20-1, with 8 nucleotides matching TRBD1. The CDR3 consists of 16 residues. The trim removed 3 bases at V and 8 bases at J, leaving 12 bases unmatched. Germline CDR1 reads DFQATT; CDR2 reads SNEGSKA (reference sequence). For the CDR3, the DNA is TGCAGTGCTAGTTCAACAGGGGGGCAGGGGTATTCACCCCTCCACTTT. Translated: CSASSTGGQGYSPLHF.

This clone appeared a few times. The J gene is TRBJ1-4, the V gene TRBV15; TRBD1 matches 9 bases. This CDR3 is 15 amino acids long. Per germline, CDR1 LNHNV and CDR2 YYDKDF (reference sequence). The V and J ends lost 9 bases and 3 bases, in that order; junction bases with no gene match: 8. The CDR3, as DNA: TGTGCCACTAAAAGGGGGACAGGGCCTAATGAAAAACTGTTTTTT. Its translation: CATKRGTGPNEKLFF.

This chain connects TRBV2 to TRBJ1-4, with a tentative D call TRBD1 (5 bases). This CDR3 is 14 amino acids long. V was cut by 6 bases and J by 5 bases, with 13 bases left in between. In germline, CDR1 is SNHLY, CDR2 FYNNEI. This CDR3 is CASRPRPGNEKLFF. Written as DNA, the CDR3 is TGTGCCAGCAGGCCCCGACCAGGGAATGAAAAACTGTTTTTT.

This sequence joins TRBV7-2 and TRBJ1-4; D is uncertain. With 3 bases removed from V and 7 bases from J, the gap between germline ends came to 6 bases. From germline, CDR1 is SGHTA and CDR2 FQGNSA. The CDR3 totals 12 residues. The CDR3: CASSLTGEKLFF. CDR3 sequence (DNA): TGTGCCAGCAGCTTGACGGGTGAAAAACTGTTTTTT.

The chain is built from TRBV28 and TRBJ1-4, with D unresolved. CDR1 is MDHEN, CDR2 SYDVKM, per germline. CDR3 length: 13 amino acids. V lost 3 bases, J lost 7 bases, and 9 bases lay in between. CDR3 loop: CASSFPSGEKLFF. The CDR3 nucleotides are TGTGCCAGCAGTTTCCCCTCCGGTGAAAAACTGTTTTTT.

J is TRBJ2-3 and V is TRBV3-1 (or the pseudogene TRBV3-2); 11 bases agree with TRBD2. With 4 bases clipped from V and 7 bases from J, the junction kept 10 bases outside the gene matches. The CDR3 is 16 amino acids. The V gene's germline CDR1 is LGHDT and CDR2 YNNKEL (reference sequence). The CDR3 here is CASSPRLAGSLHTQYF. DNA of the CDR3: TGTGCCAGCAGCCCACGACTAGCGGGGTCCCTCCATACGCAGTATTTT.

V and J are TRBV4-3 and TRBJ2-1, with D perhaps matching TRBD2 (5 bases). The CDR3 covers 17 residues. Germline-derived CDR1 and CDR2 are LGHNA and YSLEER. V lost 4 bases and J lost 8, with 24 bases in between. The CDR3 here is CASSPILVERFGDEQFF. The DNA of the CDR3 is TGCGCCAGCAGCCCGATACTAGTTGAGAGGTTCGGCGATGAGCAGTTCTTC.

The rearrangement links TRBV2 to TRBJ1-1; D might be TRBD1 (5 bases). CDR1 is SNHLY, CDR2 FYNNEI, per germline. Trimming shortened V by 6 bases and J by 4 bases, and 12 bases separated the two germline ends. This CDR3 contains 13 residues. The CDR3 region has the DNA TGTGCCAGCAGCGTACGGGGGGGCACTGAAGCTTTCTTT. Amino acid sequence: CASSVRGGTEAFF.

The V gene is TRBV5-1, the J gene TRBJ1-1; the D gene is possibly TRBD1 (6 bases). The CDR3 length is 14 residues. V lost 2 bases to trimming and J lost 3 bases, with 11 bases between them. Germline CDR1 SGHRS, CDR2 YFSETQ. The CDR3 DNA reads as TGCGCCAGCAGCTTAGAGGGACATGACACTGAAGCTTTCTTT. It translates to CASSLEGHDTEAFF.

The chain links TRBV5-1 to TRBJ2-3; maybe TRBD2 (7 bases). V was cut by 2 bases and J by 0 bases, with 13 bases left in between. This CDR3 has 16 amino acids. The germline CDR1 and CDR2 sequences are SGHRS and YFSETQ. The CDR3: CASSLPRGGSTDTQYF. Written as DNA, the CDR3 is TGCGCCAGCAGCTTACCCAGGGGAGGGAGCACAGATACGCAGTATTTT. Full variable domain (missing parts from reference TRBV5-1 and TRBJ2-3): KAGVTQTPRYLIKTRGQQVTLSCSPISGHRSVSWYQQTPGQGLQFLFEYFSETQRNKGNFPGRFSGRQFSNSRSEMNVSTLELGDSALYLCASSLPRGGSTDTQYFGPGTRLTVL.

The chain recombines TRBV29-1 with TRBJ2-7, with TRBD2 matching over 7 bases. V was clipped by 3 bases and J by 2 bases; unmatched bases: 7. The CDR3 has 14 amino acids. CDR1 SQVTM and CDR2 ANQGSEA come from the germline V gene. The CDR3 here is CSVDGASGTYEQYF. CDR3 DNA: TGCAGCGTTGACGGGGCTAGCGGAACCTACGAGCAGTACTTC.

This chain joins TRBV7-9 and TRBJ2-5; D is ambiguous. From germline, CDR1 is SEHNR and CDR2 FQNEAQ (reference sequence). Trimming shortened V by 1 base and J by 9 bases, and 18 bases separated the two germline ends. The length of the CDR3 is 15 residues. The DNA for the CDR3 is TGTGCCAGCAGCTTAGAGATTGGCGTTCCCCGGGCCCAGTACTTC. It translates to CASSLEIGVPRAQYF. The variable domain in full, completed from reference TRBV7-9 and TRBJ2-5, reads DTGVSQNPRHKITKRGQNVTFRCDPISEHNRLYWYRQTLGQGPEFLTYFQNEAQLEKSRLLSDRFSAERPKGSFSTLEIQRTEQGDSAMYLCASSLEIGVPRAQYFGPGTRLLVL.

V is TRBV7-6 and J is TRBJ2-5; D perhaps matches TRBD1 (5 bases). Germline CDR1 reads SGHVS; CDR2 reads FNYEAQ. There are 16 residues in the CDR3. Trimming took off 0 bases at V and 4 bases at J, with 15 bases between the two ends. CDR3 in DNA: TGTGCCAGCAGCTTAGCGCGTGGGGCAGGAAGAGAGACCCAGTACTTC. Protein product: CASSLARGAGRETQYF.

This rearrangement joins TRBV28 to TRBJ1-6, with 7 bases aligning to TRBD1. With V trimmed by 6 bases and J by 3 bases, 11 bases remained unmatched. The CDR3 extends over 17 amino acids. Germline CDR1 is MDHEN and CDR2 is SYDVKM. CDR3 nucleotides: TGTGCCAGCAGCCTCGCAAGGGGGGACAGCTATAATTCACCCCTCCACTTT. Translating it yields CASSLARGDSYNSPLHF.

CDR3 sequence: CASSMRESYNEQFF. CDR3 bases: TGTGCCAGTAGTATGCGGGAGTCCTACAATGAGCAGTTCTTC. The chain links TRBV19 to TRBJ2-1; 7 nucleotides align to TRBD2. This CDR3 is built from 14 residues. Germline loops: CDR1 LNHDA, CDR2 SQIVND (reference sequence). V gave up 3 bases and J gave up 1 base; unmatched junction bases: 0.

J is TRBJ1-3 and V is TRBV5-1; 11 nucleotides agree with TRBD1. Germline V gene data show CDR1 as SGHRS and CDR2 as YFSETQ. This CDR3 has 15 amino acids. V was clipped by 4 bases and J by 2 bases; unmatched bases: 2. CDR3 DNA sequence: TGCGCCAGCAGCGGGGGACAGGGGGCTGGAAACACCATATATTTT. This encodes CASSGGQGAGNTIYF.

J is TRBJ2-3 and V is TRBV9; D is possibly TRBD2 (5 bases). CDR1 SGDLS and CDR2 YYNGEE come from the germline V gene. The ends were cut back, 3 bases at V and 4 bases at J, with 12 bases in the middle. CDR3 length: 14 amino acids. The CDR3 reads CASSARVWSDTQYF. The CDR3 nucleotides are TGTGCCAGCAGCGCGAGGGTGTGGTCAGATACGCAGTATTTT. The full variable domain, rest sourced from reference TRBV9 and TRBJ2-3, is DSGVTQTPKHLITATGQRVTLRCSPRSGDLSVYWYQQSLDQGLQFLIQYYNGEERAKGNILERFSAQQFPDLHSELNLSSLELGDSALYFCASSARVWSDTQYFGPGTRLTVL.

This clone has only a few counts. This sequence joins TRBV30 and TRBJ1-3, with a tentative D call TRBD1 (5 bases). CDR1 GTSNPN and CDR2 SVGIG come from the germline V gene (reference sequence). The V gene lost 0 bases and the J gene lost 15 bases, with 12 bases spanning the gap. This CDR3 spans 11 amino acids. CDR3 protein: CAWSVPGRGYF. The CDR3 DNA reads as TGTGCCTGGAGTGTCCCAGGGAGGGGATATTTT.

This clone was detected once. The genes are TRBV28 and TRBJ1-5, with D possibly TRBD1 on 5 matching bases. CDR3 length equals 13 residues. Germline V CDR1 and CDR2: MDHEN, SYDVKM. The ends were cut back, 2 bases at V and 7 bases at J, with 9 bases in the middle. The CDR3 coding sequence is TGTGCCAGCAGTTTACCTCAGGGACAGCCCCAGCATTTT. Translating it yields CASSLPQGQPQHF. Drawing the rest from reference TRBV28 and TRBJ1-5, the complete variable domain is DVKVTQSSRYLVKRTGEKVFLECVQDMDHENMFWYRQDPGLGLRLIYFSYDVKMKEKGDIPEGYSVSREKKERFSLILESASTNQTSMYLCASSLPQGQPQHFGDGTRLSIL.

The rearrangement uses TRBV19 and TRBJ1-4, with no clear D. This CDR3 is 13 amino acids long. Trimming took off 5 bases at V and 7 bases at J, with 11 bases between the two ends. The germline gives CDR1 LNHDA, CDR2 SQIVND (reference sequence). The CDR3 protein is CASSVKQIEKLFF. CDR3 in DNA: TGTGCCAGTAGTGTCAAGCAAATTGAAAAACTGTTTTTT.

The rearrangement uses TRBV20-1 and TRBJ2-1; 8 positions match TRBD2. CDR3 length: 16 residues. Germline CDR1 DFQATT, CDR2 SNEGSKA (reference sequence). The V segment lost 3 bases and the J segment 2 bases; nucleotides outside the gene matches: 9. The CDR3 protein is CSASEVISGTYNEQFF. CDR3 in DNA: TGCAGTGCTAGTGAGGTAATTAGCGGGACCTACAATGAGCAGTTCTTC.

This clone was counted once. This chain joins TRBV5-1 and TRBJ2-3; the match to TRBD2 covers 8 bases. CDR3 length: 15 amino acids. The J segment lost 2 bases and the V segment lost 1 base, leaving 3 bases of the junction unmatched. Germline V gene sequence: CDR1 SGHRS, CDR2 YFSETQ. Here the CDR3 reads CASSLSGGLTDTQYF. The CDR3 region has the DNA TGCGCCAGCAGCTTGAGCGGGGGCCTCACAGATACGCAGTATTTT.